Each of the 23 T cell receptor beta chains below was sequenced from the same sample in a study of blood T cells in healthy people across ages. A J-beta primer mix and a sample-barcoded 5' primer were used in a second PCR of roughly 6 to 11 cycles. Each CDR3 protein gets one entry after TCRdb re-called the 5' RACE reads with MiXCR. The sample records roughly 900,000 distinct CDR3 sequences, roughly 26% being singletons. The sample taken for sequencing was blood. All receptors come from a woman of 80 years or more in good health.

V usage is TRBV7-2 and J usage is TRBJ2-1, with TRBD2 identical over 12 bases. With 5 bases clipped from V and 13 bases from J, the junction kept 15 bases outside the gene matches. Germline V lookup: CDR1 SGHTA, CDR2 FQGNSA. The CDR3 is made up of 16 amino acids. The CDR3 sequence: CASSRRRTSGAGTQFF. In DNA, the CDR3 is TGTGCCAGCAGCCGGCGTCGGACTAGCGGGGCGGGGACCCAGTTCTTC.

This clonotype was counted ten times or more. The chain employs TRBV28 and TRBJ2-3; no clear D gene. V dropped 2 bases and J dropped 0 bases, with 12 bases sitting between them. This CDR3 spans 16 amino acids. Germline-derived CDR1 and CDR2 are MDHEN and SYDVKM. CDR3 nucleotides: TGTGCCAGCAGTTTAGTCCCTAGAATCAGCACAGATACGCAGTATTTT. Its protein product is CASSLVPRISTDTQYF.

This clonotype showed up just a few times. The genes are TRBV5-1 and TRBJ2-2; D not resolved. The V end was cut by 4 bases, the J end by 5 bases, with 12 bases between. Germline CDR1 and CDR2: SGHRS and YFSETQ. The CDR3 is 14 residues long. CDR3 sequence: CASSHQPQTGELFF. CDR3 bases: TGCGCCAGCAGCCACCAACCTCAAACCGGGGAGCTGTTTTTT.

In its sample, this clonotype was seen many times. The chain recombines TRBV15 with TRBJ2-1, with 9 positions matching TRBD2. The length of the CDR3 is 16 residues. Unmatched junction bases numbered 6, after V lost 4 bases and J lost 2 bases. Germline-derived CDR1 and CDR2 are LNHNV and YYDKDF (reference sequence). CDR3 amino acids: CATSKEAGGAYNEQFF. In DNA, the CDR3 is TGTGCCACCAGCAAAGAAGCGGGGGGAGCCTACAATGAGCAGTTCTTC.

This chain links TRBV25-1 with TRBJ1-6; 8 bases line up with TRBD1. CDR1 and CDR2 from the germline V gene are MGHDK and SYGVNS. The junction had 11 bases not matched to a gene; V was cut back by 6 bases and J by 10 bases. The CDR3 is 15 amino acids. The CDR3 spells CASSPGFGTGSPLHF. DNA of the CDR3: TGTGCCAGCAGCCCTGGGTTCGGGACAGGCTCACCCCTCCACTTT.

This clonotype turned up a few times. The chain employs TRBV14 and TRBJ1-1; D unclear. The germline V gene has CDR1 SGHDN and CDR2 FVKESK. The CDR3 has 13 amino acids. The germline V and J ends were trimmed by 1 base and 1 base, with 4 bases remaining between them. The CDR3 DNA sequence: TGTGCCAGCAGCCAAGTTAAGAACACTGAAGCTTTCTTT. It specifies CASSQVKNTEAFF.

This clonotype occurred many times. The chain uses TRBV4-2 and TRBJ2-1, with 12 bases lining up with TRBD2. Germline assignment: CDR1 LGHNA and CDR2 YNFKEQ. The CDR3 has 16 amino acids. Unmatched junction bases numbered 2, after V lost 3 bases and J lost 2 bases. CDR3 protein: CASSHRLAGAYNEQFF. The CDR3 DNA is TGTGCCAGCAGCCACAGACTAGCGGGGGCCTACAATGAGCAGTTCTTC.

The rearrangement uses TRBV10-3 and TRBJ2-5, with 7 bases fitting TRBD2. The length of the CDR3 is 14 residues. The germline CDR1 and CDR2 sequences are ENHRY and SYGVKD. J gave up 11 bases and V 0 bases, and 9 bases lay outside the gene matches. CDR3 DNA sequence: TGTGCCATCAGTGAGTCGACTAGCAGGAATGAGCAGTACTTC. Protein sequence: CAISESTSRNEQYF.

This clonotype has a count of ten or more. The rearrangement uses TRBV27 and TRBJ1-2; D remains ambiguous. Deletions cut 6 bases from V and 4 bases from J, with 12 bases between. Germline V lookup: CDR1 MNHEY, CDR2 SMNVEV (reference sequence). This CDR3 is built from 13 residues. The CDR3 DNA reads as TGTGCCAGCAGGGGCGTCTCTCCCTATGGCTACACCTTC. Amino acid sequence: CASRGVSPYGYTF.

This clonotype showed up just a few times. CDR3 DNA: TGTGCCAGCAGCTTCTCTAGCGGGGGGCCCTTTTACAATGAGCAGTTCTTC. Translating gives CASSFSSGGPFYNEQFF. This rearrangement joins TRBV7-8 to TRBJ2-1; TRBD2 agrees at 11 bases. This CDR3 spans 17 amino acids. The ends lost 3 bases at V and 4 bases at J; junction bases unmatched: 8. Germline CDR1 and CDR2: SGHVS and FQNEAQ.

On this clonotype itself: Being one base from a much bigger clone, this may be a read error. The chain combines TRBV3-1 with TRBJ2-6, with TRBD1 matching 7 bases. Trimming removed 4 bases from V and 6 bases from J; junction bases left unmatched: 15. The CDR3 spans 18 residues. Looked up from germline, CDR1 is LGHDT and CDR2 is YNNKEL (reference sequence). The CDR3 nucleotides are TGTGCCAGCAGCCCGCTGACAGGGAGACGAACTGAGGCCAACGTCCTGACTTTC. Translated: CASSPLTGRRTEANVLTF.

This clonotype was observed at least ten times. The rearrangement joins TRBV24-1 to TRBJ2-1; D remains ambiguous. In germline, CDR1 is KGHDR, CDR2 SFDVKD. This CDR3 comprises 16 residues. V shed 0 bases and J shed 2 bases, with 10 bases lying between them. CDR3 protein: CATSDLAKGPYNEQFF. CDR3 coding DNA: TGTGCCACCAGTGATTTGGCCAAGGGCCCCTACAATGAGCAGTTCTTC.

This clonotype was observed a few times. The CDR3 reads CASSLQGATEAFF. The CDR3 DNA is TGTGCCAGCAGCTTGCAGGGGGCCACTGAAGCTTTCTTT. V and J are TRBV7-9 and TRBJ1-1; 8 nucleotides align to TRBD1. CDR3 length: 13 residues. In germline, CDR1 is SEHNR, CDR2 FQNEAQ (reference sequence). V gave up 3 bases and J gave up 4 bases; unmatched junction bases: 1.

This clonotype was observed a handful of times. This chain links TRBV7-2 with TRBJ1-1; 9 positions agree with TRBD1. The CDR3 runs to 15 residues. V gave up 5 bases and J gave up 5 bases; unmatched junction bases: 9. Germline-derived CDR1 and CDR2 are SGHTA and FQGNSA. CDR3 bases: TGTGCCAGCAGCACCTTACAGGGGGCAGGGACTGAAGCTTTCTTT. This encodes CASSTLQGAGTEAFF.

This clonotype has a single count. The CDR3 nucleotides are TGTGCCAGCCGAGGCTTTGCAACTAATGAAAAACTGTTTTTT. Translation gives CASRGFATNEKLFF. V gene TRBV7-2 combines with J gene TRBJ1-4; no definite D call. Trimming removed 8 bases from V and 0 bases from J, with 10 bases in between. Germline lookup yields CDR1 SGHTA and CDR2 FQGNSA. The CDR3 has 14 residues.

Concerning this clonotype: A much larger clone differs from this one at a single base, so this may be a read error. The CDR3 end shows no conserved phenylalanine or tryptophan, and so a read error is likely. The chain recombines TRBV20-1 with TRBJ1-4; 11 nucleotides agree with TRBD1. Germline V gene sequence: CDR1 DFQATT, CDR2 SNEGSKA (reference sequence). The CDR3 consists of 15 residues. Trimming cost V 6 bases and J 3 bases; bases outside gene matches: 6. The CDR3 nucleotides read TGCAGTGCCCGGGACAGGGGGGGAGCTAATGAAAAACTGTTTTGT. Its protein is CSARDRGGANEKLFC.

The chain couples TRBV14 to TRBJ2-1, with 9 bases matching TRBD2. In germline, CDR1 is SGHDN, CDR2 FVKESK. Germline trimming cut 6 bases from V and 8 bases from J; bases unmatched to any gene: 11. The CDR3 spans 15 residues. DNA for the CDR3: TGTGCCAGCAGTCTCGGGGGAGCGGGAGGTCATGAGCAGTTCTTC. Translation: CASSLGGAGGHEQFF.

This clonotype showed up many times. This chain connects TRBV7-9 to TRBJ2-7; 9 bases map to TRBD2. Germline CDR1 and CDR2: SEHNR and FQNEAQ (reference sequence). The CDR3 contains 13 residues. With 7 bases clipped from V and 3 bases from J, the junction kept 4 bases outside the gene matches. The CDR3 region has the DNA TGTGCCAGCACGGTTAGCGGGGGCTACGAGCAGTACTTC. It codes for CASTVSGGYEQYF. The whole variable domain, remainder taken from reference TRBV7-9 and TRBJ2-7, is DTGVSQNPRHKITKRGQNVTFRCDPISEHNRLYWYRQTLGQGPEFLTYFQNEAQLEKSRLLSDRFSAERPKGSFSTLEIQRTEQGDSAMYLCASTVSGGYEQYFGPGTRLTVT.

This clonotype was seen ten or more times. This chain joins TRBV9 and TRBJ2-5, with TRBD1 identical over 10 bases. This CDR3 is 18 amino acids long. CDR1 is SGDLS, CDR2 YYNGEE, per germline. V gave up 0 bases and J gave up 1 base; unmatched junction bases: 9. The CDR3 DNA is TGTGCCAGCAGCGTAGGTAGGGACAGGGGTTTCGGCCAAGAGACCCAGTACTTC. This encodes CASSVGRDRGFGQETQYF.

This clonotype was counted between two and nine times. The rearrangement links TRBV7-9 to TRBJ1-2, with TRBD1 identical over 8 bases. The CDR3 covers 14 residues. The germline V gene encodes CDR1 SEHNR and CDR2 FQNEAQ (reference sequence). V lost 3 bases, J lost 6 bases, and 6 bases stayed unmatched. CDR3: CASSFSNRGDGYTF. DNA of the CDR3: TGTGCCAGCAGCTTTTCTAACAGGGGGGATGGCTACACCTTC.

This clonotype occurred many times. This chain links TRBV7-8 with TRBJ2-3; 9 bases fit TRBD1. CDR1 and CDR2 (germline): SGHVS, FQNEAQ. Trimming took 1 base from V and 3 from J; bases not matched to a gene: 5. The CDR3 sequence is 16 residues long. The CDR3, as DNA: TGTGCCAGCAGCTTAGGTTACAGGGGGCGAACAGATACGCAGTATTTT. Translated, it gives CASSLGYRGRTDTQYF.

This clonotype occurred a few times. The chain employs TRBV19 and TRBJ2-7; 7 nucleotides align to TRBD1. This CDR3 is 15 amino acids long. CDR1 and CDR2 (germline): LNHDA, SQIVND (reference sequence). Trimming at V came to 4 bases and at J to 2 bases, leaving 8 bases not matched to a gene. The CDR3 bases are TGTGCCAGTAGTACCTCGGGGACAGAGGCCTACGAGCAGTACTTC. As protein: CASSTSGTEAYEQYF.

The sample holds many counts of this clonotype. J is TRBJ2-1 and V is TRBV25-1; D is possibly TRBD2 (6 bases). Germline V CDR1 and CDR2: MGHDK, SYGVNS. Trimming pared 8 bases from V and 6 bases from J, leaving 26 bases between. The CDR3 extends over 17 amino acids. The CDR3 region has the DNA TGTGCCAGCTCTGCACATCGGCGGCAATCCGGGGGCAATGAGCAGTTCTTC. Translating gives CASSAHRRQSGGNEQFF.